This T cell receptor (beta chain) was captured by sequencing in a study of identical twins. Only a few counts were recorded for this clonotype. Its antigen is not known. This CDR3 has 17 amino acids. Germline V gene sequence: CDR1 SGDLS, CDR2 YYNGEE. Trimming shortened V by 0 bases and J by 0 bases, and 13 bases separated the two germline ends. After template switching added a universal primer site, the resulting cDNA carried unique molecular identifiers. MiXCR was run by TCRdb on the 5' RACE reads, yielding one entry per CDR3 protein. This repertoire shows approximately 220,000 distinct CDR3 sequences, 6% to 8% found once; its top ten account for approximately 5.4%. Study-level points and caveats: Insertions ran lower in abundant cord blood beta clonotypes, though not in memory repertoires.

This same sample was also part of a study on yellow fever vaccine responses in identical twins.

Sequences were obtained from CD8+ T cells sorted from blood. The clonotype originates from a woman aged 18-29 years in good health. This chain links TRBV9 with TRBJ2-1; D is perhaps TRBD2 (7 bases). CDR3 sequence reads: CASSVGERGGSYNEQFF. For the CDR3, the DNA is TGTGCCAGCAGCGTAGGGGAGAGGGGGGGCTCCTACAATGAGCAGTTCTTC.